The present TCR beta chain was sequenced within a study of T-cell reconstitution after alpha-beta-depleted transplantation in children. General observations from the study: T cells produced anew were the main source of T-cell counts and diversity one year after transplant. Diversity of TCRbeta at day 60 was high in some patients, arising from surviving recipient T cells and thymic progenitors.

As regards this clonotype: What it binds is unknown.

Preparation of the TCRbeta library involved a method that used unique molecular identifiers. TCRdb independently ran MiXCR on the PCR reads; one entry per CDR3 protein. The sample has around 450,000 distinct CDR3 sequences, roughly a tenth seen once. Sequenced here: PBMCs, sampled before TCRalphabeta/CD19-depleted stem cell transplant. The TCR comes from a child aged 2-15 years with inherited bone marrow failure, due to receive a stem cell transplant.

For the CDR3, the DNA is TGTGCCTGGAGTGTAAGGACAGGGACCTATGGCTACACCTTC. Translated: CAWSVRTGTYGYTF. The chain uses TRBV30 and TRBJ1-2, with 8 positions matching TRBD1. The CDR3 runs to 14 residues. CDR1 is GTSNPN and CDR2 is SVGIG in the germline V gene (reference sequence). V shed 0 bases, J shed 4 bases, and the junction held 4 bases outside the gene matches.